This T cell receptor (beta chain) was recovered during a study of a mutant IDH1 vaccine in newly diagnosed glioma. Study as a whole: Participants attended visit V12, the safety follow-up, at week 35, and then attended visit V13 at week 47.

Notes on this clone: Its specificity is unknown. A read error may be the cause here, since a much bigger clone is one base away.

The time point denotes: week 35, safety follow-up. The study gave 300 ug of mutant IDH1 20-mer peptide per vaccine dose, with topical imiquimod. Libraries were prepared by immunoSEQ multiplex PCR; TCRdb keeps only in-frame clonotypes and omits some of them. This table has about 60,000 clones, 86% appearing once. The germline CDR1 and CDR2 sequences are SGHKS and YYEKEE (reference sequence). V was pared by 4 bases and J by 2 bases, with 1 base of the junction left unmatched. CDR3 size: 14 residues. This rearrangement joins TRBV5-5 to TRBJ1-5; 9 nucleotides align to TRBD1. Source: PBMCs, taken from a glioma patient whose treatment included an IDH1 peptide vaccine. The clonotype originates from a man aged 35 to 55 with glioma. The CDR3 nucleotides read TGTGCCAGCAGCCGGACAGGGGGCAATCAGCCCCAGCATTTT. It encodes CASSRTGGNQPQHF.